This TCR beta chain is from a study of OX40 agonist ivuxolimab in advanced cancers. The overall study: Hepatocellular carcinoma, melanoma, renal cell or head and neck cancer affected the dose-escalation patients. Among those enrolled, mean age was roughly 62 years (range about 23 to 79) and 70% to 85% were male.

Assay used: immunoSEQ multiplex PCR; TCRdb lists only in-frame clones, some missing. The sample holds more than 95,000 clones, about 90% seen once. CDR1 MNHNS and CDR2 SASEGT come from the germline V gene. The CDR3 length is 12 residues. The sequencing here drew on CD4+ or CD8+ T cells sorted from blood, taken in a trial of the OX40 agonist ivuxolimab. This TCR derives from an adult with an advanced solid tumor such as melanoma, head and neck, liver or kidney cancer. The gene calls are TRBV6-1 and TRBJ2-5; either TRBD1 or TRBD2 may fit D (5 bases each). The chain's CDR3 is CASLTAVGTQYF. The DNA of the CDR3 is TGTGCAAGTTTGACAGCGGTCGGGACCCAGTACTTC.